The table lists the clone carrying this TCR beta chain with a few counts. No antigen is known for it. The data belong to a study of beta chain features in type 1 diabetes. Every isolated RNA sample was fully reverse transcribed, so sequencing captured expressed TCRB transcripts. Profiled with immunoSEQ multiplex PCR; TCRdb holds only in-frame clones, not every one. The profile covers more than 350,000 clones, with approximately 10% appearing a single time and approximately 0.05% taken by the ten largest. There was one heparinised blood draw per donor, averaging roughly 120 mL. A sort by CD45RO/CCR7/CD25/CD127/CD95/CD27 yielded CD4+ naive, central memory, regulatory and stem cell-like memory cells. General study findings and limits: For patients, the naive, central memory and Treg TCRB repertoires appeared more alike than for healthy donors. Patients with type 1 diabetes showed fewer VDJ junction insertions and more deletions.

The sequenced sample consisted of naive CD4+ T cells from blood. This TCR came from a woman aged 18-30 years in good health.

As DNA, the CDR3 is TGTGCCAGCAGCCAAGTTCGGGGACATACAGGCTACACCTTC. Its protein product is CASSQVRGHTGYTF. This rearrangement joins TRBV14 to TRBJ1-2, with D possibly being TRBD1 (6 bases). Trimming left V 1 base short and J 8 bases short, with 14 bases between. Germline V CDR1 and CDR2: SGHDN, FVKESK. This CDR3 is 14 amino acids long.